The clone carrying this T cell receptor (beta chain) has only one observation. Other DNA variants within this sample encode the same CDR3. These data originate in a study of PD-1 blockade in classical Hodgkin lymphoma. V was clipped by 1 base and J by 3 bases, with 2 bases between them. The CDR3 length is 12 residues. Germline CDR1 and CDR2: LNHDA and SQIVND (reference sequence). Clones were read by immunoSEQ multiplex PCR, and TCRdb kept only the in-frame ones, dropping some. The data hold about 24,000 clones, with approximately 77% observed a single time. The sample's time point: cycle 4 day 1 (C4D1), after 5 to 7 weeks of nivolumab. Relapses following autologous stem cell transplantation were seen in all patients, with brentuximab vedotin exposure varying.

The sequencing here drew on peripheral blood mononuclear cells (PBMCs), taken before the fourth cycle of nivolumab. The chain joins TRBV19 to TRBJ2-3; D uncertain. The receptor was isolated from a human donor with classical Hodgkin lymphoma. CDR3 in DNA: TGTGCCAGTAGTATAGGAACAGATACGCAGTATTTT. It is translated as CASSIGTDTQYF. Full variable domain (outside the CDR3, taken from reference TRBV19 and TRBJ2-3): DGGITQSPKYLFRKEGQNVTLSCEQNLNHDAMYWYRQDPGQGLRLIYYSQIVNDFQKGDIAEGYSVSREKKESFPLTVTSAQKNPTAFYLCASSIGTDTQYFGPGTRLTVL.